The 23 T cell receptor beta chains presented below share a single source sample, sequenced in a study of T cells in Graves' hyperthyroidism and ophthalmopathy. Researchers took RNA transcripts and amplified the TCR beta CDR3 regions from them. The HTBI primer set drove a first-round RT-PCR of the TCR CDR3. TCRdb re-called the multiplex PCR reads with MiXCR, one entry per CDR3 protein. The sample holds about 610,000 distinct CDR3 sequences, roughly a sixth seen once. Sequenced material: blood. The receptors stem from a woman aged 40 to 55 with Graves' ophthalmopathy.

Regarding this clonotype: This may arise from a read error, as a much more abundant clone is one base away. The chain carries TRBV30 and TRBJ2-1; perhaps TRBD2 as D (5 bases). Germline-derived CDR1 and CDR2 are GTSNPN and SVGIG (reference sequence). This CDR3 has 14 amino acids. CDR3 nucleotide sequence: TGTGCCTGGAGTGAAGGGAGCTCCTACAGTGAGCAGTTCTTC. It is translated as CAWSEGSSYSEQFF.

This clonotype was detected a few times. The genes are TRBV30 and TRBJ1-2; a weak D match, TRBD1 (6 bases). The V gene's germline CDR1 is GTSNPN and CDR2 SVGIG (reference sequence). The CDR3 is 14 amino acids. Trimming left V 4 bases short and J 7 bases short, with 19 bases between. CDR3: CAWIPYRARGGYTF. As DNA, the CDR3 is TGTGCCTGGATTCCTTACAGGGCAAGGGGTGGCTACACCTTC.

The chain couples TRBV4-1 to TRBJ2-3; 9 bases align to TRBD2. V was clipped by 4 bases and J by 4 bases; unmatched bases: 6. The CDR3 has 15 residues. The germline V gene has CDR1 MGHRA and CDR2 YSYEKL. As DNA, the CDR3 is TGCGCCAGCAGCCCGTCGGCGGGGGGGGCAGATACGCAGTATTTT. Amino acids: CASSPSAGGADTQYF.

There are many counts of this clonotype. The chain combines TRBV20-1 with TRBJ2-3; TRBD2 agrees at 8 bases. The germline V gene encodes CDR1 DFQATT and CDR2 SNEGSKA (reference sequence). This CDR3 contains 14 residues. The junction had 5 bases not matched to a gene; V was cut back by 6 bases and J by 0 bases. CDR3: CSADTSGSTDTQYF. In DNA, the CDR3 is TGCAGTGCAGATACTAGCGGAAGCACAGATACGCAGTATTTT.

This clonotype was seen at least ten times. This chain links TRBV20-1 with TRBJ2-1; 7 bases agree with TRBD2. The CDR3 has 15 amino acids. CDR1 DFQATT and CDR2 SNEGSKA come from the germline V gene (reference sequence). V lost 6 bases and J lost 1; bases outside the gene matches: 9. The CDR3 sequence is CSASNLAVSYNEQFF. DNA for the CDR3: TGCAGTGCCTCCAATCTAGCGGTATCCTACAATGAGCAGTTCTTC.

There are many counts of this clonotype. This sequence joins TRBV30 and TRBJ1-1; D gene ambiguous. The CDR3 runs 15 residues. Trimming shortened V by 0 bases and J by 0 bases, and 11 bases separated the two germline ends. Germline loops: CDR1 GTSNPN, CDR2 SVGIG (reference sequence). CDR3 loop: CAWSVAAAMNTEAFF. In DNA form, the CDR3 reads TGTGCCTGGAGTGTAGCAGCGGCTATGAACACTGAAGCTTTCTTT.

V usage is TRBV14 and J usage is TRBJ2-5; 11 bases match TRBD2. Trimming took 10 bases from V and 0 from J; bases not matched to a gene: 10. The CDR3 runs 16 residues. The germline CDR1 and CDR2 sequences are SGHDN and FVKESK. CDR3 in DNA: TGTGCCACAAGCACCGGGACTAGCGGATACCAAGAGACCCAGTACTTC. This encodes CATSTGTSGYQETQYF.

This clonotype was recorded many times. The CDR3 loop reads CASSKNRGETQYF. DNA of the CDR3: TGTGCCAGCAGCAAAAACAGGGGGGAGACCCAGTACTTC. This chain joins TRBV12-3 or TRBV12-4 and TRBJ2-5, with 8 nucleotides matching TRBD1. This CDR3 is 13 amino acids long. With V trimmed by 6 bases and J by 5 bases, 5 bases remained unmatched.

This clonotype was found a few times. The chain uses TRBV6-2 or TRBV6-3 and TRBJ2-5, with TRBD2 matching over 8 bases. This CDR3 spans 15 amino acids. In germline, CDR1 is MNHEY, CDR2 SVGEGT. The ends lost 6 bases at V and 5 bases at J; junction bases unmatched: 11. CDR3 bases: TGTGCCAGCAGCCCCGGGACTAGTGTTCGCGAGACCCAGTACTTC. Translation: CASSPGTSVRETQYF.

This clonotype was detected a few times. J is TRBJ1-1 and V is TRBV28, with 7 positions matching TRBD1. There are 15 residues in the CDR3. Trimming removed 6 bases from V and 4 bases from J; junction bases left unmatched: 11. Germline CDR1 reads MDHEN; CDR2 reads SYDVKM. The CDR3 is CASRGSTGALTEAFF. The CDR3 region has the DNA TGTGCCAGCAGAGGTTCAACAGGGGCCCTCACTGAAGCTTTCTTT.

This clonotype was recorded a few times. The genes are TRBV5-5 and TRBJ2-2; D is possibly TRBD1 (5 bases). The V gene's germline CDR1 is SGHKS and CDR2 YYEKEE (reference sequence). V lost 2 bases to trimming and J lost 0 bases, with 14 bases between them. The CDR3 is 17 amino acids. The DNA of the CDR3 is TGTGCCAGCAGCTTTGGGGCGGCAGGGTCGAACACCGGGGAGCTGTTTTTT. It translates to CASSFGAAGSNTGELFF.

This clonotype was seen a few times. The V gene is TRBV4-1, the J gene TRBJ2-2, with 8 bases matching TRBD2. There are 18 residues in the CDR3. V trimming: 1 base; J trimming: 4 bases; junction bases outside the gene matches: 11. The germline CDR1 and CDR2 sequences are MGHRA and YSYEKL. The chain's CDR3 is CASSQGLTGLVGTGELFF. CDR3 bases: TGCGCCAGCAGCCAAGGACTAACGGGACTAGTCGGCACCGGGGAGCTGTTTTTT.

The V and J genes are TRBV27 and TRBJ1-4; D gene unclear. CDR1 is MNHEY, CDR2 SMNVEV, per germline (reference sequence). V shed 5 bases and J shed 0 bases, with 16 bases lying between them. This CDR3 has 17 amino acids. The DNA for the CDR3 is TGTGCCAGCAGTCCAGCTCGCTTAACAACAACTAATGAAAAACTGTTTTTT. This encodes CASSPARLTTTNEKLFF.

This clonotype was seen many times. The J gene is TRBJ1-2, the V gene TRBV24-1, with 9 bases fitting TRBD1. Germline V gene lookup returns CDR1 KGHDR and CDR2 SFDVKD. The ends lost 4 bases at V and 3 bases at J; junction bases unmatched: 5. The length of the CDR3 is 15 residues. CDR3 sequence (DNA): TGTGCCACCAGTGACCCCAGGACAGGGGACTATGGCTACACCTTC. Translation: CATSDPRTGDYGYTF.

The table lists this clonotype with many counts. The V gene is TRBV2, the J gene TRBJ1-5; 7 nucleotides agree with TRBD1. The V gene's germline CDR1 is SNHLY and CDR2 FYNNEI. The junction had 4 bases not matched to a gene; V was cut back by 5 bases and J by 6 bases. This CDR3 is built from 13 residues. CDR3 sequence: CASSFAGGQPQHF. The CDR3 coding sequence is TGTGCCAGCAGTTTCGCAGGGGGTCAGCCCCAGCATTTT.

The V and J genes are TRBV9 and TRBJ2-3; 13 nucleotides match TRBD2. Germline CDR1 and CDR2: SGDLS and YYNGEE. With V trimmed by 2 bases and J by 4 bases, 4 bases remained unmatched. The CDR3 is 16 amino acids. Written as DNA, the CDR3 is TGTGCCAGCAGCGTCGGGACTAGCGGGGTTGCAGATACGCAGTATTTT. Translation: CASSVGTSGVADTQYF.

This clonotype was recorded many times. This sequence joins TRBV2 and TRBJ1-1; no clear D. The V and J ends lost 4 bases and 4 bases respectively, with 10 bases between them. The CDR3 length is 13 residues. Per the germline V gene, CDR1 is SNHLY and CDR2 is FYNNEI. The CDR3: CASSAVWTTEAFF. The CDR3 nucleotides are TGTGCCAGCAGTGCCGTTTGGACCACTGAAGCTTTCTTT.

This clonotype occurred a few times. J is TRBJ1-4 and V is TRBV7-9; D possibly corresponds to TRBD1 (5 bases). V was shortened by 1 base and J by 5 bases, with 8 bases between the two germline ends. This CDR3 contains 14 residues. The germline CDR1 and CDR2 sequences are SEHNR and FQNEAQ (reference sequence). The CDR3 reads CASSLDGDNEKLFF. CDR3 in DNA: TGTGCCAGCAGCTTAGATGGGGACAATGAAAAACTGTTTTTT.

In this sample, this clonotype turned up many times. This chain joins TRBV20-1 and TRBJ1-6; weak D call: TRBD1 (6 bases). The CDR3 contains 14 residues. V was trimmed by 5 bases and J by 7 bases, leaving 15 bases between them. The V gene's germline CDR1 is DFQATT and CDR2 SNEGSKA (reference sequence). The CDR3 protein is CSASTGTRNSPLHF. CDR3 in DNA: TGCAGTGCTTCCACCGGGACAAGAAATTCACCCCTCCACTTT.

This clonotype was seen many times. The V and J genes are TRBV28 and TRBJ2-7; 11 bases fit TRBD2. The CDR3 consists of 18 residues. Unmatched junction bases numbered 11, after V lost 4 bases and J lost 0 bases. CDR1 MDHEN and CDR2 SYDVKM come from the germline V gene. In DNA, the CDR3 is TGTGCCAGCAGTTCCTTGGGGACTAGCGGCTACAGCTCCTACGAGCAGTACTTC. It translates to CASSSLGTSGYSSYEQYF.

This clonotype has a handful of counts. This chain joins TRBV27 and TRBJ1-3; D gene ambiguous. V was trimmed by 6 bases and J by 0 bases, leaving 6 bases between them. This CDR3 region has 13 residues. CDR1 and CDR2 (germline): MNHEY, SMNVEV (reference sequence). The chain's CDR3 is CASSQISGNTIYF. The DNA of the CDR3 is TGTGCCAGCAGCCAAATCTCTGGAAACACCATATATTTT.

As for this clonotype: A junction boundary mismatches the germline segment, possibly from a read error. The chain couples TRBV20-1 to TRBJ1-6; D gene uncertain. The germline V gene encodes CDR1 DFQATT and CDR2 SNEGSKA (reference sequence). The CDR3 covers 13 residues. CDR3 sequence (DNA): TGCAGTGCTAGAGATCCGTCAAATTCAACCCTCCACTTT. The encoded protein is CSARDPSNSTLHF.

In its sample, this clonotype was seen a few times. V is TRBV6-2 or TRBV6-3 and J is TRBJ2-2; 8 bases line up with TRBD1. From germline, CDR1 is MNHEY and CDR2 SVGEGT. The CDR3 extends over 15 amino acids. V trimming: 5 bases; J trimming: 4 bases; junction bases outside the gene matches: 6. CDR3 sequence (DNA): TGTGCCAGCAGTGTACCGGGACAGGTCACCGGGGAGCTGTTTTTT. Its protein is CASSVPGQVTGELFF.